Each of the 16 T cell receptor beta chains below was sequenced from the same sample in a study of T cell clones after liver transplantation. TCRdb's copy holds only in-frame clones and misses some; the assay was immunoSEQ multiplex PCR. This table has tens of thousands of clones, 85% to 95% appearing once. The material sequenced was CD4+ T cells from blood, taken about 26 months after liver transplant. These receptor sequences come from a human patient who received a liver transplant. A subset of T cells may come from the graft donor.

This chain uses TRBV7-2 with TRBJ2-7; weak D call: TRBD2 (6 bases). The germline V and J ends were trimmed by 4 bases and 0 bases, with 10 bases remaining between them. Germline CDR1 is SGHTA and CDR2 is FQGNSA. The CDR3 is 14 residues long. CDR3 protein: CASSSGSRSYEQYF. The CDR3, as DNA: TGTGCCAGCAGCTCCGGGAGCCGCTCCTACGAGCAGTACTTC.

This chain connects TRBV2 to TRBJ2-3; D call uncertain. The CDR3 length is 12 residues. V lost 8 bases, J lost 4 bases, and 10 bases lay in between. The germline V gene has CDR1 SNHLY and CDR2 FYNNEI. CDR3 sequence: CASAWTADTQYF. CDR3 nucleotides: TGTGCCAGCGCCTGGACCGCAGATACGCAGTATTTT.

This clone was seen just once. The chain links TRBV11-3 to TRBJ2-7; 8 bases agree with TRBD1. Germline CDR1 reads SGHNT; CDR2 reads YENEEA. J gave up 3 bases and V 6 bases, and 10 bases lay outside the gene matches. The CDR3 has 15 residues. The CDR3 DNA reads as TGTGCCAGCAGAGATCAGGGGGCCGGGAACTACGAGCAGTACTTC. Translation: CASRDQGAGNYEQYF.

The rearrangement joins TRBV19 to TRBJ2-1; 8 bases are a match to TRBD2. Germline CDR1 LNHDA, CDR2 SQIVND (reference sequence). The CDR3 consists of 16 residues. V was clipped by 1 base and J by 2 bases; unmatched bases: 4. CDR3 DNA: TGTGCCAGTAGTATAGCAGCGGGAGTTGCCTACAATGAGCAGTTCTTC. It translates to CASSIAAGVAYNEQFF.

This clone has only one observation. This chain connects TRBV11-3 to TRBJ2-7, with a possible D match to TRBD1 (5 bases). The germline gives CDR1 SGHNT, CDR2 YENEEA. Trimming removed 4 bases from V and 1 base from J, with 14 bases in between. The CDR3 is 15 amino acids. CDR3 in DNA: TGTGCCAGCAGCTGGGCAGGGAAGGGGTCCTACGAGCAGTACTTC. This translates into CASSWAGKGSYEQYF.

The chain links TRBV7-8 to TRBJ2-7; TRBD2 matches at 10 bases. V dropped 1 base and J dropped 3; count of bases not matched to a gene: 9. Per germline, CDR1 SGHVS and CDR2 FQNEAQ. This CDR3 is 17 amino acids long. CDR3 DNA: TGTGCCAGCAGCTTAGGCGGGGGGGCTAGCGGGAGCTACGAGCAGTACTTC. Translation: CASSLGGGASGSYEQYF. Using reference TRBV7-8 and TRBJ2-7 for the parts outside the CDR3, the full variable domain is GAGVSQSPRYKVAKRGQDVALRCDPISGHVSLFWYQQALGQGPEFLTYFQNEAQLDKSGLPSDRFFAERPEGSVSTLKIQRTQQEDSAVYLCASSLGGGASGSYEQYFGPGTRLTVT.

V gene TRBV7-9 combines with J gene TRBJ2-7; no definite D call. Trimming cost V 5 bases and J 2 bases, with 4 bases left between them. The CDR3 extends over 11 amino acids. CDR1 is SEHNR, CDR2 FQNEAQ, per germline (reference sequence). This chain's CDR3 is CASSLTYEQYF. As DNA, the CDR3 is TGTGCCAGCAGCCTCACCTACGAGCAGTACTTC. Complete variable domain (other parts from reference TRBV7-9 and TRBJ2-7): DTGVSQNPRHKITKRGQNVTFRCDPISEHNRLYWYRQTLGQGPEFLTYFQNEAQLEKSRLLSDRFSAERPKGSFSTLEIQRTEQGDSAMYLCASSLTYEQYFGPGTRLTVT.

The chain joins TRBV6-1 to TRBJ2-3; 8 bases are a match to TRBD1. Trimming cost V 6 bases and J 6 bases; bases outside gene matches: 5. This CDR3 spans 13 amino acids. CDR1 and CDR2 (germline): MNHNS, SASEGT. CDR3 nucleotides: TGTGCCAGCAGCGAGGACAGGGTGGATACGCAGTATTTT. It is translated as CASSEDRVDTQYF.

The rearrangement joins TRBV15 to TRBJ2-7; perhaps TRBD1 as D (6 bases). The germline V gene has CDR1 LNHNV and CDR2 YYDKDF (reference sequence). CDR3 size: 15 residues. V lost 4 bases, J lost 3 bases, and 16 bases lay in between. DNA of the CDR3: TGTGCCACCAGCAACAGGGCTAAACTGATCTACGAGCAGTACTTC. Its translation is CATSNRAKLIYEQYF.

The V and J genes are TRBV2 and TRBJ2-5; tentatively, D is TRBD2 (6 bases). The CDR3 has 13 residues. V dropped 4 bases and J dropped 4 bases, with 10 bases sitting between them. Per the germline V gene, CDR1 is SNHLY and CDR2 is FYNNEI. The CDR3 here is CASSGGVGETQYF. CDR3 nucleotides: TGTGCCAGCAGTGGGGGGGTAGGAGAGACCCAGTACTTC.

The J gene is TRBJ2-1, the V gene TRBV7-8, with no clear D. The CDR3 is 16 residues long. CDR1 is SGHVS and CDR2 is FQNEAQ in the germline V gene. Deletions cut 5 bases from V and 9 bases from J, with 23 bases between. The CDR3 sequence: CASSQGPETLSGEQFF. CDR3 bases: TGTGCCAGCAGCCAAGGGCCCGAAACCTTGTCGGGTGAGCAGTTCTTC.

The genes are TRBV5-1 and TRBJ1-1; 12 bases line up with TRBD1. This CDR3 comprises 17 residues. The trim removed 0 bases at V and 0 bases at J, leaving 3 bases unmatched. Per germline, CDR1 SGHRS and CDR2 YFSETQ. This CDR3 reads CASSLAGTGGMNTEAFF. The CDR3 DNA follows: TGCGCCAGCAGCTTGGCCGGGACAGGGGGCATGAACACTGAAGCTTTCTTT.

Notes on this clone: The sample has other DNA sequences that encode this CDR3 too. The chain employs TRBV9 and TRBJ2-2, with D unresolved. V gave up 2 bases and J gave up 0 bases, with 5 bases separating them. The CDR3 runs 14 residues. Germline V gene lookup returns CDR1 SGDLS and CDR2 YYNGEE. CDR3 residues: CASSVAANTGELFF. CDR3 DNA sequence: TGTGCCAGCAGCGTCGCTGCGAACACCGGGGAGCTGTTTTTT.

This clone was observed a few times. The rearrangement joins TRBV5-1 to TRBJ1-5; D call uncertain. Germline CDR1 reads SGHRS; CDR2 reads YFSETQ. The CDR3 extends over 11 amino acids. V was shortened by 9 bases and J by 9 bases, with 13 bases between the two germline ends. This CDR3 is CATAPAAPQHF. The CDR3 DNA is TGCGCCACCGCCCCTGCGGCGCCCCAGCATTTT.

This chain uses TRBV6-1 with TRBJ1-5; D might be TRBD1 (5 bases). With 5 bases removed from V and 6 bases from J, the gap between germline ends came to 17 bases. The CDR3 spans 15 residues. Germline-derived CDR1 and CDR2 are MNHNS and SASEGT. CDR3 protein: CASSNFIRDPQPQHF. CDR3 nucleotides: TGTGCCAGCAGTAATTTCATCAGGGACCCTCAGCCCCAGCATTTT.

This chain joins TRBV5-1 and TRBJ1-6, with a possible D match to TRBD1 (5 bases). CDR3 length: 16 amino acids. Germline-derived CDR1 and CDR2 are SGHRS and YFSETQ. Between the trimmed V and J ends, which lost 2 bases and 7 bases, there was a span of 16 bases. The CDR3 DNA is TGCGCCAGCAGCTTTAGTAGGGGTGGTGTGAATTCACCCCTCCACTTT. It codes for CASSFSRGGVNSPLHF.